The rows below give T cell receptor beta chains drawn from one sample of a study of PD-1 blockade in classical Hodgkin lymphoma. Only in-frame clones appear in the TCRdb table, and some are missing; sequencing was by immunoSEQ multiplex PCR. The sample includes about 40,000 clones, around 87% of them seen just once. The sample was peripheral blood mononuclear cells (PBMCs), taken at baseline. The receptors stem from a human donor with classical Hodgkin lymphoma. The CDR3 runs from the conserved cysteine through the conserved F or W. Fields, in order: D gene, J gene, clone size, V gene, CDR3 protein, CDR3 DNA. D genes are given only for firm matches. Some rows mark clone size as missing; the rest say once, few, many or name a class of expanded clone.

D gene: NA
J gene: TRBJ2-7
clone size: NA
V gene: TRBV5-6
CDR3 protein: CASSLGGISYEQYF
CDR3 DNA: TGTGCCAGCAGCTTGGGGGGGATTAGCTACGAGCAGTACTTC

D gene: NA
J gene: TRBJ2-2
clone size: NA
V gene: TRBV7-9
CDR3 protein: CASSFGGGNTGELFF
CDR3 DNA: TGTGCCAGCAGCTTCGGTGGCGGGAACACCGGGGAGCTGTTTTTT

D gene: TRBD1
J gene: TRBJ1-2
clone size: NA
V gene: TRBV7-9
CDR3 protein: CASSRKGQGSFGYTF
CDR3 DNA: TGTGCCAGCAGCCGGAAGGGACAGGGGTCTTTCGGCTACACCTTC

D gene: NA
J gene: TRBJ2-5
clone size: NA
V gene: TRBV7-8
CDR3 protein: CASSSILGYQETQYF
CDR3 DNA: TGTGCCAGCAGCTCGATATTGGGGTACCAAGAGACCCAGTACTTC

D gene: NA
J gene: TRBJ2-7
clone size: hyperexpanded
V gene: TRBV5-6
CDR3 protein: CASSLVGRHYEQYF
CDR3 DNA: TGTGCCAGCAGCTTGGTGGGACGGCACTACGAGCAGTACTTC

D gene: NA
J gene: TRBJ1-2
clone size: NA
V gene: TRBV19
CDR3 protein: CASNGHFEYGYTF
CDR3 DNA: TGTGCCAGTAACGGACACTTTGAATATGGCTACACCTTC

D gene: NA
J gene: TRBJ1-5
clone size: NA
V gene: TRBV6-6
CDR3 protein: CASSYSRPRSNQPQHF
CDR3 DNA: TGTGCCAGCAGTTACTCCAGGCCGAGGAGCAATCAGCCCCAGCATTTT

D gene: NA
J gene: TRBJ1-5
clone size: NA
V gene: TRBV7-9
CDR3 protein: CASSSFLGGYNQPQHF
CDR3 DNA: TGTGCCAGCAGCTCTTTCCTAGGTGGGTACAATCAGCCCCAGCATTTT

D gene: NA
J gene: TRBJ2-1
clone size: NA
V gene: TRBV5-4
CDR3 protein: CASSFMGAYNEQFF
CDR3 DNA: TGTGCCAGCAGCTTCATGGGGGCCTACAATGAGCAGTTCTTC

D gene: NA
J gene: TRBJ1-3
clone size: once
V gene: TRBV9
CDR3 protein: CASSIAVSPIYF
CDR3 DNA: TGTGCCAGCAGCATTGCCGTTAGCCCCATATATTTT

D gene: NA
J gene: TRBJ2-3
clone size: NA
V gene: TRBV10-3
CDR3 protein: CAISVSDTQYF
CDR3 DNA: TGTGCCATCAGTGTGTCAGATACGCAGTATTTT

D gene: NA
J gene: TRBJ2-1
clone size: NA
V gene: TRBV7-3
CDR3 protein: CASSLFGYNEQFF
CDR3 DNA: TGTGCCAGCAGCTTATTTGGCTACAATGAGCAGTTCTTC

D gene: TRBD1
J gene: TRBJ1-1
clone size: NA
V gene: TRBV28
CDR3 protein: CASSPQGRGELEAFF
CDR3 DNA: TGTGCCAGCAGTCCACAGGGGCGCGGCGAACTTGAAGCTTTCTTT

D gene: NA
J gene: TRBJ1-2
clone size: NA
V gene: TRBV18
CDR3 protein: CASSSDPNYGYTF
CDR3 DNA: TGTGCCAGCTCATCGGACCCAAACTATGGCTACACCTTC

D gene: NA
J gene: TRBJ2-5
clone size: NA
V gene: TRBV7-2
CDR3 protein: CASSQEETQYF
CDR3 DNA: TGTGCCAGCAGCCAGGAGGAGACCCAGTACTTC

D gene: NA
J gene: TRBJ1-3
clone size: NA
V gene: TRBV7-6
CDR3 protein: CASSVLGNTIYF
CDR3 DNA: TGTGCCAGTAGCGTATTGGGAAACACCATATATTTT

D gene: NA
J gene: TRBJ1-5
clone size: NA
V gene: TRBV9
CDR3 protein: CASSVTGQFNQPQHF
CDR3 DNA: TGTGCCAGCAGCGTAACAGGACAGTTCAATCAGCCCCAGCATTTT

D gene: NA
J gene: TRBJ2-7
clone size: NA
V gene: TRBV7-2
CDR3 protein: CASSYDRHEYEQYF
CDR3 DNA: TGTGCCAGCAGCTACGACAGACACGAGTACGAGCAGTACTTC

D gene: TRBD2
J gene: TRBJ2-7
clone size: once
V gene: TRBV2
CDR3 protein: CASPLVRGEPYF
CDR3 DNA: TGTGCCAGCCCCCTAGTCCGGGGGGAACCGTACTTC

D gene: TRBD1
J gene: TRBJ1-2
clone size: few
V gene: TRBV2
CDR3 protein: CASSTGGIYGYTF
CDR3 DNA: TGTGCCAGCTCGACAGGGGGAATCTATGGCTACACCTTC

D gene: TRBD2
J gene: TRBJ2-7
clone size: NA
V gene: TRBV7-9
CDR3 protein: CASSLPRTSGHYEQYF
CDR3 DNA: TGTGCCAGCAGCTTACCCAGGACTAGCGGCCACTACGAGCAGTACTTC

D gene: TRBD2
J gene: TRBJ2-1
clone size: NA
V gene: TRBV14
CDR3 protein: CASRISGSNEQFF
CDR3 DNA: TGTGCCAGCAGAATTAGCGGGAGCAATGAGCAGTTCTTC

D gene: NA
J gene: TRBJ1-3
clone size: NA
V gene: TRBV6-5
CDR3 protein: CASSSINSGNTIYF
CDR3 DNA: TGTGCCAGCAGTTCTATTAATAGTGGAAACACCATATATTTT

D gene: TRBD1
J gene: TRBJ2-4
clone size: NA
V gene: TRBV5-6
CDR3 protein: CASSRPGQGAYGIQYF
CDR3 DNA: TGTGCCAGCAGCCGCCCGGGACAGGGGGCGTACGGCATTCAGTACTTC

D gene: NA
J gene: TRBJ1-2
clone size: NA
V gene: TRBV6-1
CDR3 protein: CASSGSRANYGYTF
CDR3 DNA: TGTGCCAGCAGTGGATCCAGGGCAAACTATGGCTACACCTTC

D gene: NA
J gene: TRBJ2-2
clone size: once
V gene: TRBV5-6
CDR3 protein: CASSSTEVLHTGELFF
CDR3 DNA: TGTGCCAGCAGCTCCACGGAGGTCCTTCACACCGGGGAGCTGTTTTTT

D gene: TRBD2
J gene: TRBJ2-3
clone size: NA
V gene: TRBV7-9
CDR3 protein: CASSLAPPPGGSVTDTQYF
CDR3 DNA: TGTGCCAGCAGCTTAGCGCCCCCCCCGGGAGGATCTGTGACAGATACGCAGTATTTT

D gene: NA
J gene: TRBJ2-1
clone size: NA
V gene: TRBV5-6
CDR3 protein: CASSLLAGLPYNEQFF
CDR3 DNA: TGTGCCAGCAGCTTGTTAGCCGGACTTCCTTACAATGAGCAGTTCTTC

D gene: NA
J gene: TRBJ2-7
clone size: NA
V gene: TRBV5-4
CDR3 protein: CASSYKGKESYEQYF
CDR3 DNA: TGTGCCAGCAGCTACAAGGGGAAGGAATCCTACGAGCAGTACTTC

D gene: NA
J gene: TRBJ2-7
clone size: NA
V gene: TRBV7-8
CDR3 protein: CASSFTGLLRYEQYF
CDR3 DNA: TGTGCCAGCAGCTTCACGGGGCTACTACGCTACGAGCAGTACTTC

D gene: TRBD2
J gene: TRBJ2-5
clone size: NA
V gene: TRBV2
CDR3 protein: CASSSPRRGVRTQYF
CDR3 DNA: TGTGCCAGCAGTTCCCCCAGGCGGGGGGTCCGGACCCAGTACTTC